These 17 T cell receptor beta chains came from one sample sequenced in a study of shared clonotypes between healthy human individuals. Only in-frame clones appear in the TCRdb table, and some are missing; sequencing was by immunoSEQ multiplex PCR. The profile shows roughly 550,000 clones, roughly 95% of them singletons. Naive CD8 populations comprised CD45RO-negative cells positively selected for CCR7, excluding terminally differentiated effector memory CD45RA+ cells. The material sequenced was naive CD8+ T cells sorted from blood. These receptors all stem from a woman in her twenties or thirties in good health.

The rearrangement links TRBV6-4 to TRBJ2-1, with 11 bases fitting TRBD2. CDR1 MRHNA and CDR2 SNTAGT come from the germline V gene. V was clipped by 3 bases and J by 7 bases; unmatched bases: 8. The CDR3 sequence is 16 residues long. The CDR3 here is CASSEVAGGPWNEQFF. The CDR3 bases are TGTGCCAGCAGTGAGGTAGCGGGAGGGCCTTGGAATGAGCAGTTCTTC.

The chain links TRBV28 to TRBJ1-1; maybe TRBD1 (5 bases). The germline CDR1 and CDR2 sequences are MDHEN and SYDVKM. The V end was cut by 3 bases, the J end by 1 base, with 9 bases between. This CDR3 comprises 14 residues. The CDR3 nucleotides read TGTGCCAGCAGTTTCGGTAGGGGGAACACTGAAGCTTTCTTT. Amino acids: CASSFGRGNTEAFF.

The V gene is TRBV7-9, the J gene TRBJ2-5; 7 bases are shared with TRBD1. The J call may be faulty, since TRBJ2-7 better matches the DNA end. Germline V gene lookup returns CDR1 SEHNR and CDR2 FQNEAQ (reference sequence). This CDR3 has 14 residues. The DNA of the CDR3 is TGTGCCAGCAGTGACGACAGGGCAAACTACGAGCAGTACTTC. Translation: CASSDDRANYEQYF.

In regard to this clone: Other DNA sequences in this specimen translate into the identical CDR3. The rearrangement links TRBV11-2 to TRBJ2-3; a weak D match, TRBD2 (6 bases). CDR3 size: 13 residues. Trimming took off 1 base at V and 6 bases at J, with 8 bases between the two ends. Looked up from germline, CDR1 is SGHAT and CDR2 is FQNNGV. The CDR3 loop is CASSLVRGDTQYF. The CDR3 DNA sequence: TGTGCCAGCAGCTTAGTCCGGGGGGATACGCAGTATTTT.

The chain carries TRBV2 and TRBJ2-1, with 10 bases aligning to TRBD1. Germline loops: CDR1 SNHLY, CDR2 FYNNEI. Germline trimming cut 6 bases from V and 7 bases from J; bases unmatched to any gene: 9. The CDR3 runs to 15 residues. CDR3 residues: CASRRDRGFENEQFF. The DNA of the CDR3 is TGTGCCAGCAGACGGGACAGGGGATTTGAAAATGAGCAGTTCTTC.

The V and J genes are TRBV2 and TRBJ1-5, with D possibly being TRBD1 (5 bases). CDR1 is SNHLY, CDR2 FYNNEI, per germline. The V gene lost 7 bases and the J gene lost 3 bases, with 10 bases spanning the gap. CDR3 length: 13 amino acids. Here the CDR3 reads CASMRGFNQPQHF. The CDR3 DNA reads as TGTGCCAGCATGCGGGGCTTCAATCAGCCCCAGCATTTT.

The chain carries TRBV7-8 and TRBJ2-1; 14 bases line up with TRBD2. J lost 0 bases, V lost 5 bases, and 12 bases had no gene match. The CDR3 has 20 amino acids. The germline gives CDR1 SGHVS, CDR2 FQNEAQ. The CDR3 nucleotides read TGTGCCAGCAGCCCAGGACTAGCGGGAGGACCTCCATTCTCCTACAATGAGCAGTTCTTC. This codes for CASSPGLAGGPPFSYNEQFF.

This sequence joins TRBV14 and TRBJ2-5; 12 bases map to TRBD2. The CDR3 runs to 14 residues. Germline lookup yields CDR1 SGHDN and CDR2 FVKESK. The ends lost 5 bases at V and 4 bases at J; junction bases unmatched: 2. CDR3 amino acids: CASSMGLAGETQYF. CDR3 nucleotides: TGTGCCAGCAGCATGGGACTAGCGGGAGAGACCCAGTACTTC.

This clone was seen just once. The gene calls are TRBV19 and TRBJ2-5; D is perhaps TRBD2 (5 bases). The DNA matches TRBJ2-7 better at its end, which makes the J call doubtful. Germline V CDR1 and CDR2: LNHDA, SQIVND (reference sequence). The CDR3 runs 15 residues. In DNA, the CDR3 is TGTGCCAGTAGTTTCGGGAACATGAACTCCTACGAGCAGTACTTC. It encodes CASSFGNMNSYEQYF.

The chain is built from TRBV5-3 and TRBJ2-5; D is possibly TRBD2 (6 bases). The better agreement between TRBJ2-7 and the DNA end casts doubt on the J call. TRBV5-3 is an ORF, with its function uncertain. The CDR3 has 13 residues. CDR3 nucleotide sequence: TGTGCCAGAAGCTTGTCGGGGGCCTACGAGCAGTACTTC. Protein sequence: CARSLSGAYEQYF.

The chain has TRBV11-2 and TRBJ2-7; D uncertain. The CDR3 length is 13 residues. From germline, CDR1 is SGHAT and CDR2 FQNNGV. Deletions cut 5 bases from V and 2 bases from J, with 10 bases between. Here the CDR3 DNA reads TGTGCCAGCAGCCCCTTTATCCCCTACGAGCAGTACTTC. It is translated as CASSPFIPYEQYF. Combining the CDR3 with reference TRBV11-2 and TRBJ2-7 gives the whole variable domain EAGVAQSPRYKIIEKRQSVAFWCNPISGHATLYWYQQILGQGPKLLIQFQNNGVVDDSQLPKDRFSAERLKGVDSTLKIQPAKLEDSAVYLCASSPFIPYEQYFGPGTRLTVT.

The V gene is TRBV28, the J gene TRBJ2-1, with 9 nucleotides matching TRBD1. V lost 5 bases, J lost 9 bases, and 14 bases stayed unmatched. Germline V gene sequence: CDR1 MDHEN, CDR2 SYDVKM. The CDR3 is made up of 16 amino acids. This chain's CDR3 is CASSPSYRDRVREQFF. The CDR3 DNA sequence: TGTGCCAGCAGTCCCTCTTACCGGGACAGGGTACGTGAGCAGTTCTTC.

The chain has TRBV2 and TRBJ2-3, with TRBD2 matching 9 bases. In germline, CDR1 is SNHLY, CDR2 FYNNEI. The V segment lost 2 bases and the J segment 5 bases; nucleotides outside the gene matches: 2. The CDR3 sequence is 14 residues long. CDR3 loop: CASSESSGKDTQYF. The CDR3 DNA follows: TGTGCCAGCAGTGAATCTAGCGGGAAAGATACGCAGTATTTT.

The rearrangement links TRBV6-5 to TRBJ2-5; D is uncertain. CDR1 MNHEY and CDR2 SVGAGI come from the germline V gene. The CDR3 spans 14 residues. The V end lost 0 bases, the J end lost 2 bases, and 7 bases lay between the germline ends. The CDR3 nucleotides read TGTGCCAGCAGTTACTCGCCCGAACAAGAGACCCAGTACTTC. Residues: CASSYSPEQETQYF.

The CDR3 DNA is TGTGCCAGCAGGGGACAGGGGGGATTGAGGCATGGCTACACCTTC. Amino acids: CASRGQGGLRHGYTF. V and J are TRBV27 and TRBJ1-2; 11 positions agree with TRBD1. Trimming removed 6 bases from V and 6 bases from J; junction bases left unmatched: 9. Germline values: CDR1 MNHEY, CDR2 SMNVEV (reference sequence). This CDR3 contains 15 residues.

This chain joins TRBV7-3 and TRBJ2-3; 9 positions agree with TRBD1. CDR1 and CDR2 (germline): SGHTA, FQGTGA. The length of the CDR3 is 14 residues. J was trimmed by 4 bases and V by 4 bases; bases with no gene match: 3. CDR3 sequence: CASSSGQGSDTQYF. The CDR3, as DNA: TGTGCCAGCAGCTCCGGACAGGGGTCAGATACGCAGTATTTT.

V is TRBV19 and J is TRBJ2-7; perhaps D is TRBD1 or TRBD2 (5 bases each). The germline V gene has CDR1 LNHDA and CDR2 SQIVND (reference sequence). V gave up 5 bases and J gave up 0 bases, with 17 bases separating them. This CDR3 is 16 amino acids long. CDR3 in DNA: TGTGCCAGTAGTCCCCGGGACCTAGCCCCCTCCTACGAGCAGTACTTC. This translates into CASSPRDLAPSYEQYF.